This T cell receptor beta chain was sequenced for a study of shared clonotypes between healthy human individuals. Turning to the study itself: CD4 naive and memory got three plates each, CD8 naive two, CD8 memory one.

The CDR3 extends over 16 amino acids. In germline, CDR1 is SGHVS, CDR2 FQNEAQ. V dropped 2 bases and J dropped 0 bases, with 14 bases sitting between them. The assay was immunoSEQ multiplex PCR, and TCRdb's table has in-frame clones only and misses some. The sample lists 2.5 million or so clones, about 92% occurring once. The sequence came from a man aged 18-30 years in good health. The chain combines TRBV7-8 with TRBJ2-7, with D unresolved. Sequencing was done on a sample of naive CD4+ T cells sorted from blood. As to subset: CD45RA+ positively selected. CDR3 coding DNA: TGTGCCAGCAGCTTACTGGGTACAGCCCTCTCCTACGAGCAGTACTTC. Protein: CASSLLGTALSYEQYF.